Reported below is one T cell receptor beta chain. Its antigen is as yet unknown. The data were obtained in a study of T cell responses to AZD1222 COVID-19 vaccine. Findings and caveats of the study: There were vaccine-associated CD4 TCRs across spike, dominant at 160-218 and 743-854. White British people made up most donors, females outnumbered males, and clonal diversity was possibly underestimated. Scientists sampled the repertoires only once the peak T cell response had passed.

TCRdb's table, derived via immunoSEQ multiplex PCR, lists solely in-frame clones and lacks some. The table lists over 100,000 clones, roughly nine tenths of them singletons. V gave up 1 base and J gave up 5 bases, with 6 bases separating them. This CDR3 region has 12 residues. The germline gives CDR1 MNHNS, CDR2 SASEGT. The receptor comes from an adult in good health. The starting material was peripheral blood, obtained on day 0 of AZD1222 vaccination. The rearrangement joins TRBV6-1 to TRBJ2-7; no clear D gene. Written as DNA, the CDR3 is TGTGCCAGCAGTGAAGATACCCACGAGCAGTACTTC. It encodes CASSEDTHEQYF.